The 9 T cell receptor beta chains below were found in one sample sequenced in a study of radiotherapy plus CTLA-4 blockade in lung cancer. Profiled with immunoSEQ multiplex PCR; TCRdb holds only in-frame clones, not every one. This table holds under 65,000 clones, 70% to 80% found once. The sample consisted of peripheral blood, taken from a patient treated with radiotherapy plus ipilimumab. Source of these receptors: a human donor with non-small cell lung cancer who had a complete response to radiotherapy plus ipilimumab.

The chain carries TRBV7-8 and TRBJ2-7, with unresolved D. V lost 1 base and J 1 base, leaving 5 bases between the germline ends. The CDR3 loop spans 13 amino acids. CDR1 SGHVS and CDR2 FQNEAQ come from the germline V gene. The CDR3 protein is CASSLDSSYEQYV. The CDR3 DNA sequence: TGTGCCAGCAGCTTAGACAGTTCCTACGAGCAGTACGTC.

CDR3 DNA sequence: TGTGCCATCAGTGGGGACAATGGGGAGACCCAGTACTTC. This gives the protein CAISGDNGETQYF. V usage is TRBV10-3 and J usage is TRBJ2-5; weak D call: TRBD1 (6 bases). V lost 4 bases, J lost 5 bases, and 11 bases lay in between. The germline V gene has CDR1 ENHRY and CDR2 SYGVKD. CDR3 length: 13 residues.

This sequence joins TRBV6-6 and TRBJ2-3; the D is unclear. V was clipped by 6 bases and J by 1 base, with 11 bases between them. This CDR3 is 14 amino acids long. CDR1 MNHNY and CDR2 SVGAGI come from the germline V gene (reference sequence). This chain's CDR3 is CASSILQGTDTQYF. The CDR3 bases are TGTGCCAGCAGCATCCTCCAGGGCACAGATACGCAGTATTTT.

This clone showed up just a few times. V is TRBV10-3 and J is TRBJ1-1; 7 bases are shared with TRBD1. V gave up 5 bases and J gave up 2 bases; unmatched junction bases: 5. This CDR3 has 14 amino acids. CDR1 is ENHRY, CDR2 SYGVKD, per germline. The CDR3 protein is CAISMTGINTEAFF. The CDR3 coding sequence is TGTGCCATCAGTATGACAGGGATCAACACTGAAGCTTTCTTT.

The chain couples TRBV1 to TRBJ1-1; TRBD1 reflects the table's D call only, with no check against the DNA. TRBV1 is a listed pseudogene. CDR3 length: 13 amino acids. CDR3 nucleotide sequence: TGCACCAGCAGCCGGGACAGGGGCACTGAAGCTTTCTTT. This sequence encodes CTSSRDRGTEAFF.

The V and J genes are TRBV10-1 and TRBJ2-1; 12 nucleotides line up with TRBD1. Trimming took 10 bases from V and 7 from J; bases not matched to a gene: 8. This CDR3 has 14 amino acids. Looked up from germline, CDR1 is WNHNN and CDR2 is SYGVQD (reference sequence). The CDR3 sequence: CATSPGQGANEQFF. DNA of the CDR3: TGCGCCACATCCCCGGGACAGGGGGCGAATGAGCAGTTCTTC.

The sample holds a few counts of this clone. The chain carries TRBV7-2 and TRBJ2-1; 7 nucleotides line up with TRBD2. J gave up 9 bases and V 5 bases, and 16 bases lay outside the gene matches. The germline V gene encodes CDR1 SGHTA and CDR2 FQGNSA. The CDR3 spans 16 residues. CDR3 sequence (DNA): TGTGCCAGCAGCGCTTCGGGACTACGGTTCCACAGTGAGCAGTTCTTC. It is translated as CASSASGLRFHSEQFF.

The chain uses TRBV7-2 and TRBJ1-2, with a possible D match to TRBD1 (6 bases). The CDR3 is 16 amino acids. Between the trimmed V and J ends, which lost 2 bases and 0 bases, there was a span of 13 bases. Per the germline V gene, CDR1 is SGHTA and CDR2 is FQGNSA. The CDR3 sequence: CASSLIQGFTNYGYTF. CDR3 DNA sequence: TGTGCCAGCAGCTTAATACAGGGTTTTACTAACTATGGCTACACCTTC.

The chain recombines TRBV18 with TRBJ1-1, with TRBD1 as a possible D gene (5 bases). CDR3 length: 12 amino acids. Looked up from germline, CDR1 is KGHSH and CDR2 is LQKENI. V lost 3 bases and J lost 4, with 6 bases in between. CDR3 in DNA: TGTGCCAGCTCACCGGACACCACTGAAGCTTTCTTT. Its translation is CASSPDTTEAFF. Full variable domain (remainder filled in from reference TRBV18 and TRBJ1-1): NAGVMQNPRHLVRRRGQEARLRCSPMKGHSHVYWYRQLPEEGLKFMVYLQKENIIDESGMPKERFSAEFPKEGPSILRIQQVVRGDSAAYFCASSPDTTEAFFGQGTRLTVV.